One and the same sample provided the 3 T cell receptor beta chains below, sequenced in a study of blood T cells in healthy people across ages. A second 7 to 11 cycle PCR used barcoded and J-beta primers. TCRdb itself ran the 5' RACE reads through MiXCR, one entry per CDR3 protein. The repertoire includes 550,000 to 750,000 distinct CDR3 sequences, around 21% of them detected once, and about 3.6% sits in the top ten. The specimen was blood. The receptors come from an older man in good health.

The table lists this clonotype with a few counts. The chain is built from TRBV20-1 and TRBJ2-5; TRBD2 might be the D (7 bases). The J call could be wrong; TRBJ2-1 is a better fit for the DNA end. Germline CDR1 is DFQATT and CDR2 is SNEGSKA (reference sequence). This CDR3 has 17 amino acids. The CDR3 DNA sequence: TGCAGTGCTAGAGATCTCTCGGGGGGCGATGGTTCCAATGAGCAGTTCTTC. Encoded protein: CSARDLSGGDGSNEQFF.

This clonotype was counted a few times. The chain is built from TRBV20-1 and TRBJ2-5; a weak D match, TRBD1 (6 bases). Germline V CDR1 and CDR2: DFQATT, SNEGSKA (reference sequence). The CDR3 runs 12 residues. V was trimmed by 8 bases and J by 0 bases, leaving 10 bases between them. Here the CDR3 reads CSTGQYQETQYF. DNA of the CDR3: TGCAGTACTGGACAGTACCAAGAGACCCAGTACTTC.

Many counts were recorded for this clonotype. V is TRBV7-6 and J is TRBJ2-5, with D unresolved. Trimming removed 3 bases from V and 9 bases from J, with 14 bases in between. The CDR3 contains 13 residues. Looked up from germline, CDR1 is SGHVS and CDR2 is FNYEAQ. In DNA form, the CDR3 reads TGTGCCAGCAGCTTGGATGGTTTGAAGGCCCAGTACTTC. It yields the protein CASSLDGLKAQYF.